The clone carrying this TCR beta chain was counted many times. Its antigen remains unknown. These data originate in a study of T cells after yellow fever vaccination. The study's findings and limits: Weaker overall was a secondary response that nonetheless peaked faster, on day 5 versus 15. Among all clonotypes, a small share was observed in both CD4 and CD8 compartments. Booster samples showed a return of most primary-vaccination clones (approximately 96% CD4, approximately 88% CD8).

The J segment lost 6 bases and the V segment lost 3 bases, leaving 8 bases of the junction unmatched. The length of the CDR3 is 15 residues. CDR1 SGHTA and CDR2 FQGNSA come from the germline V gene. Generation of TCR cDNA used 5'RACE template switching (which added a universal primer site and UMIs). TCRdb re-called the 5' RACE reads through MiXCR, storing one row per CDR3 protein. The sample shows 100,000 to 150,000 distinct CDR3 sequences, roughly 6.7% of them seen only once. This chain joins TRBV7-2 and TRBJ2-3; TRBD2 matches 8 bases. The source material was CD4+ T cells sorted from PBMCs, sampled 10 days after the first yellow fever vaccination. The TCR sequence derives from a young man who received the YFV17D yellow fever vaccine. CDR3 coding DNA: TGTGCCAGCAGCTTCGCGGGGGGAAACGGGGATACGCAGTATTTT. Translating gives CASSFAGGNGDTQYF. Filled out from reference TRBV7-2 and TRBJ2-3, the complete variable domain reads GAGVSQSPSNKVTEKGKDVELRCDPISGHTALYWYRQSLGQGLEFLIYFQGNSAPDKSGLPSDRFSAERTGGSVSTLTIQRTQQEDSAVYLCASSFAGGNGDTQYFGPGTRLTVL.